Listed below are T cell receptor beta chains from one sample, sequenced in a study of blood T cell repertoires in COVID-19. This table comes from immunoSEQ multiplex PCR, and its TCRdb copy is limited to in-frame clones, with some not included. The data contain some 120,000 clones, over 70% of them seen just once; the ten biggest clones take up about 5.5%. The source material was peripheral blood. These receptors originate from an elderly man with active or convalescent COVID-19. Both conserved end residues are part of each CDR3. A D gene is named only where the DNA matches it firmly. Clone size, where shown, is once, few, many, or a class for clones that have expanded.

TRBD1,TRBJ1-3,.,TRBV12-3/TRBV12-4,CASRETGKNTIYF,TGTGCCAGCAGGGAGACAGGGAAAAACACCATATATTTT
.,TRBJ2-1,.,TRBV24-1,CATSHLSAPYNEQFF,TGTGCCACCAGCCACCTCTCCGCGCCTTACAATGAGCAGTTCTTC
.,TRBJ1-5,.,TRBV27,CATKAQGYQPQHF,TGTGCCACCAAAGCTCAGGGATATCAGCCCCAGCATTTT
TRBD1,TRBJ1-2,.,TRBV7-2,CASSGPGQGNYGYTF,TGTGCCAGCAGCGGACCGGGACAGGGTAACTATGGCTACACCTTC
TRBD2,TRBJ2-7,once,TRBV2,CASSAGRVIEQYF,TGTGCCAGCAGCGCAGGGAGGGTAATCGAGCAGTACTTC
.,TRBJ1-2,.,TRBV12-3/TRBV12-4,CASSPGRAYGYTF,TGTGCCAGCAGCCCCGGGCGGGCCTATGGCTACACCTTC
.,TRBJ1-2,once,TRBV10-3,CAIRGGWDTPNYGYTF,TGTGCCATCAGGGGGGGGTGGGACACCCCTAACTATGGCTACACCTTC
TRBD2,TRBJ2-3,.,TRBV4-1,CASSQNSGGGTDTQYF,TGCGCCAGCAGCCAGAATAGCGGGGGAGGCACAGATACGCAGTATTTT
TRBD2,TRBJ2-2,.,TRBV27,CASSLSIREADTGELFF,TGTGCCAGCAGTTTAAGTATCCGGGAGGCCGACACCGGGGAGCTGTTTTTT
.,TRBJ1-6,.,TRBV5-6,CASSLNNYNSPLHF,TGTGCCAGCAGCTTGAACAACTATAATTCACCCCTCCACTTT
.,TRBJ1-2,.,TRBV27,CASSNFPNYGYTF,TGTGCCAGCAGCAATTTCCCTAACTATGGCTACACCTTC
TRBD1,TRBJ2-7,.,TRBV11-2,CASSSTGGSASYEQYF,TGTGCCAGCAGCTCGACAGGGGGCTCCGCCTCCTACGAGCAGTACTTC
TRBD1,TRBJ1-2,.,TRBV14,CASSPRDRGSPNYGYTF,TGTGCCAGCAGCCCCCGGGACAGGGGCTCCCCTAACTATGGCTACACCTTC
.,TRBJ1-3,.,TRBV9,CASSLGGLGNTIYF,TGTGCCAGCAGCCTCGGGGGGCTTGGAAACACCATATATTTT
.,TRBJ2-2,.,TRBV4-3,CASSQESWGPNTGELFF,TGCGCCAGCAGCCAAGAGTCGTGGGGGCCTAACACCGGGGAGCTGTTTTTT
.,TRBJ1-4,.,TRBV4-1,CASSQVSGAPSEKLFF,TGCGCCAGCAGCCAAGTCAGCGGGGCTCCCTCGGAAAAACTGTTTTTT
.,TRBJ2-5,.,TRBV7-9,CASSLQGTQYF,TGTGCCAGCAGCTTGCAGGGGACCCAGTACTTC
TRBD2,TRBJ2-5,.,TRBV5-1,CASSLVPAGAQETQYF,TGCGCCAGCAGCTTGGTACCAGCGGGGGCCCAAGAGACCCAGTACTTC
.,TRBJ1-2,.,TRBV5-6,CASSYRGGEANYGYTF,TGTGCCAGCAGCTATAGAGGGGGGGAAGCTAACTATGGCTACACCTTC
.,TRBJ2-2,.,TRBV5-1,CASSLLGQINTGELFF,TGCGCCAGCAGCTTGCTCGGACAGATTAACACCGGGGAGCTGTTTTTT
.,TRBJ1-6,.,TRBV5-1,CASSVAGSSPLHF,TGCGCCAGCAGCGTGGCAGGGTCTTCACCCCTCCACTTT
.,TRBJ1-1,.,TRBV2,CASEKELNTEAFF,TGTGCCAGCGAGAAGGAGTTAAACACTGAAGCTTTCTTT
.,TRBJ2-7,few,TRBV6-2/TRBV6-3,CASSYRSGYEQYF,TGTGCCAGCAGTTACAGGTCGGGTTACGAGCAGTACTTC
TRBD1,TRBJ1-1,.,TRBV19,CASSALQGARDTEAFF,TGTGCCAGTAGTGCCCTACAGGGGGCTCGAGACACTGAAGCTTTCTTT
TRBD1,TRBJ2-3,.,TRBV5-4,CASSQRTGEADTQYF,TGTGCCAGCAGCCAGCGGACAGGGGAGGCAGATACGCAGTATTTT
.,TRBJ2-3,.,TRBV5-1,CASSLASPTDTQYF,TGCGCCAGCAGCTTGGCGTCTCCCACAGATACGCAGTATTTT
.,TRBJ2-1,.,TRBV19,CASSIAHYNEQFF,TGTGCCAGTAGTATAGCCCACTACAATGAGCAGTTCTTC
.,TRBJ1-1,.,TRBV7-3,CASSPDRDTEAFF,TGTGCCAGCAGCCCGGACAGAGACACTGAAGCTTTCTTT
TRBD2,TRBJ2-5,.,TRBV5-4,CASSWGLAGGPETQYF,TGTGCCAGCAGCTGGGGACTAGCGGGGGGGCCGGAGACCCAGTACTTC
.,TRBJ1-5,.,TRBV7-2,CASSGGGTQHQPQHF,TGTGCCAGCAGCGGCGGGGGTACCCAGCATCAGCCCCAGCATTTT
TRBD2,TRBJ2-5,.,TRBV11-2,CASGGGSWETQYF,TGTGCCAGCGGGGGAGGGTCATGGGAGACCCAGTACTTC
TRBD1,TRBJ2-1,.,TRBV2,CASSSRTGNYNEQFF,TGTGCCAGCAGTTCCCGGACAGGGAACTACAATGAGCAGTTCTTC
TRBD2,TRBJ2-1,few,TRBV7-6,CASSLGTSGVGEQFF,TGTGCCAGCAGCTTAGGGACTAGCGGGGTCGGTGAGCAGTTCTTC
TRBD2,TRBJ2-7,few,TRBV5-4,CASSEGLVSEQYF,TGTGCCAGCAGCGAGGGACTAGTTAGCGAGCAGTACTTC
TRBD1,TRBJ2-2,.,TRBV3-1/TRBV3-2,CASSSFGTGGKRNTGELFF,TGTGCCAGCAGCTCCTTCGGGACAGGGGGCAAAAGGAACACCGGGGAGCTGTTTTTT
.,TRBJ2-7,.,TRBV18,CASSPSGETYEQYF,TGTGCCAGCTCACCATCCGGAGAAACCTACGAGCAGTACTTC
TRBD2,TRBJ2-3,.,TRBV7-3,CASSSLSGGDTDTQYF,TGTGCCAGCAGCTCCCTTAGCGGGGGGGACACAGATACGCAGTATTTT
TRBD2,TRBJ2-3,.,TRBV5-1,CASSLGTSGGASTQYF,TGCGCCAGCAGCTTGGGGACTAGCGGGGGGGCCTCTACGCAGTATTTT
TRBD1,TRBJ2-3,.,TRBV5-5,CASSFNRGGTDTQYF,TGTGCCAGCAGCTTTAACAGGGGTGGGACAGATACGCAGTATTTT
TRBD1,TRBJ2-1,.,TRBV7-3,CASSLATGAFNEQFF,TGTGCCAGCAGCTTAGCGACAGGGGCGTTCAATGAGCAGTTCTTC
TRBD1,TRBJ2-7,.,TRBV19,CASSMERTGYVQYF,TGTGCCAGTAGTATGGAGCGGACAGGGTACGTGCAGTACTTC
.,TRBJ2-1,.,TRBV28,CASSLSQEQFF,TGTGCCAGCAGTTTATCCCAGGAGCAGTTCTTC
TRBD2,TRBJ2-3,.,TRBV24-1,CATSETSGGSLPTDTQYF,TGTGCCACCAGTGAAACTAGCGGGGGGTCCCTCCCCACAGATACGCAGTATTTT
TRBD1,TRBJ2-1,.,TRBV29-1,CSVVGTQGKGEQFF,TGCAGCGTAGTCGGGACACAGGGGAAGGGTGAGCAGTTCTTC
.,TRBJ1-1,few,TRBV7-3,CASSLTGGKDTEAFF,TGTGCCAGCAGCTTAACGGGAGGGAAGGACACTGAAGCTTTCTTT
.,TRBJ2-6,.,TRBV6-1,CASSVRQSPSGANVLTF,TGTGCCAGCAGTGTGCGGCAGTCCCCCTCTGGGGCCAACGTCCTGACTTTC
TRBD1,TRBJ1-3,.,TRBV2,CASRDRGNTIYF,TGTGCCAGCAGGGACAGGGGAAACACCATATATTTT
.,TRBJ1-2,once,TRBV6-2/TRBV6-3,CASSYSISSGYHGYTF,TGTGCCAGCAGTTACTCGATTTCGAGCGGTTACCATGGCTACACCTTC
TRBD2,TRBJ2-2,.,TRBV7-2,CASSLSGALNTGELFF,TGTGCCAGCAGCCTGAGCGGGGCCTTGAACACCGGGGAGCTGTTTTTT
.,TRBJ1-5,.,TRBV19,CASRVGDTYQPQHF,TGTGCCAGTAGGGTGGGGGACACCTATCAGCCCCAGCATTTT